The rows below give T cell receptor beta chains drawn from one sample of a study of glioma-infiltrating T cells. TCRdb passed the multiplex PCR reads through MiXCR, listing each CDR3 protein once. Of 150,000 or so distinct CDR3 sequences in the sample, about 39% are singletons; the top ten hold over 15%. Sequences were obtained from glioma tissue, nonneoplastic brain tissue, or PBMCs (not recorded which). The receptor source for this set is a human donor with low-grade glioma or glioblastoma, undergoing nonglioma brain surgery, or in good health (not recorded which). Both conserved end residues are part of each CDR3. The D gene is left open where the match is weak. Clone size appears in some rows only: once, few, many, or a class for an expanded clone.

d_gene	abundance	v_gene	j_gene	CDR3nt	CDR3aa
TRBD1	many	TRBV27	TRBJ2-2	TGTGCCAGCAGTCACCAGGGGGCTGGCGGGGAGCTGTTTTTT	CASSHQGAGGELFF
.	many	TRBV15	TRBJ2-7	TGTGCCACCAGCAGAGATCGGGGCTGGGAGCAGTACTTC	CATSRDRGWEQYF
.	few	TRBV10-3	TRBJ1-5	TGTGCCACCAAGTCCGGGACTGATGATCAGCCCCAGCATTTT	CATKSGTDDQPQHF
.	.	TRBV6-4	TRBJ2-2	TGTGCCAGCAGCAGTGAGCCTGGGGTCGCCGGGGAGCTGTTTTTT	CASSSEPGVAGELFF
.	.	TRBV6-2/TRBV6-3	TRBJ2-7	TGTGCCAGCAGTTACTCGGTGGTCCCGTCCGAGCAGTACTTC	CASSYSVVPSEQYF
.	many	TRBV7-2	TRBJ2-3	TGTGCCAGCAGCTTTCAGGGTTCATTTACAGATACGCAGTATTTT	CASSFQGSFTDTQYF
.	.	TRBV7-9	TRBJ2-5	TGTGCCAGCAGCTTCCGGGGGCGTGAGACCCAGTACTTC	CASSFRGRETQYF
TRBD1	few	TRBV20-1	TRBJ2-5	TGCAGTGCTACATCTATACAGGGGGCTTTGGAGACCCAGTACTTC	CSATSIQGALETQYF
.	.	TRBV6-1	TRBJ2-5	TGTGCCAGCTCCAGGGACCAAGAGACCCAGTACTTC	CASSRDQETQYF
.	.	TRBV7-2	TRBJ2-1	TGTGCCAGCACCGTCTACGGAAGGGGGAATGAGCAGTTCTTC	CASTVYGRGNEQFF
.	.	TRBV10-3	TRBJ2-7	TGTGCCATCGGTCCCCCCCAACCAGGGAACGAGCAGTACTTC	CAIGPPQPGNEQYF
.	few	TRBV10-3	TRBJ1-2	TGTGCCATCAGTGAGCGGGTGGCTAACTATGGCTACACCTTC	CAISERVANYGYTF
.	.	TRBV27	TRBJ1-6	TGTGCCAGCAGTTTTTCAGGGCCGAATTCACCCCTCCACTTT	CASSFSGPNSPLHF
TRBD1	.	TRBV6-1	TRBJ2-5	TGTGCCAGCAGTGACTCACAGGGGTCCCGGGCCCAGTACTTC	CASSDSQGSRAQYF
.	few	TRBV28	TRBJ1-5	TGTGCCACTGAGGGCAATAATCAGCCCCAGCATTTT	CATEGNNQPQHF
.	.	TRBV24-1	TRBJ2-3	TGTGCCACCAGTCTCAGAGATACGCAGTATTTT	CATSLRDTQYF
.	few	TRBV20-1	TRBJ1-5	TGCAGTGCTAGAGTCCCCGGACTGATCAATCAGCCCCAGCATTTT	CSARVPGLINQPQHF
.	.	TRBV20-1	TRBJ1-6	TGCAGTGCTATAGGGGATTCACCCCTCCACTTT	CSAIGDSPLHF
.	.	TRBV6-1	TRBJ2-7	TGTGCCACCAAGACGGATGGCGGCGAGCAGTACTTC	CATKTDGGEQYF
.	.	TRBV6-2/TRBV6-3	TRBJ2-7	TGTGCCAGCGCCTTCGGAGACTTTAACTACGAGCAGTACTTC	CASAFGDFNYEQYF
.	.	TRBV5-1	TRBJ1-1	TGCGCCAGCAGCAAATCCGGGACACCTAACACTGAAGCTTTCTTT	CASSKSGTPNTEAFF
.	.	TRBV3-1	TRBJ1-1	TGTGCCAGCAGCCAAGAAAGGGGCCTGAACACTGAAGCTTTCTTT	CASSQERGLNTEAFF